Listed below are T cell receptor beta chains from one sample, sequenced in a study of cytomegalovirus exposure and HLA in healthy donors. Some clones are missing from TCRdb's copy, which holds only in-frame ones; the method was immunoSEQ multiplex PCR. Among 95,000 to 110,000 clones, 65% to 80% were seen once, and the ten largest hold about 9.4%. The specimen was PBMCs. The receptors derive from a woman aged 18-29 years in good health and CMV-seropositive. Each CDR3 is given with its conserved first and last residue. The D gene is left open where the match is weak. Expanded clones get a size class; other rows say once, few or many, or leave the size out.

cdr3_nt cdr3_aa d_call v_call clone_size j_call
TGTGCCAGCAGTCTAATGAGGCGAGAGACCCAGTACTTC CASSLMRRETQYF . TRBV6-1 . TRBJ2-5
TGTGCCAGCAGCGTGGGGACTAGCGTCGGCACAGATACGCAGTATTTT CASSVGTSVGTDTQYF TRBD2 TRBV7-6 medium-sized TRBJ2-3
TGCGCCAGCAGCTTGCAGGGGACGGATGAAAAACTGTTTTTT CASSLQGTDEKLFF . TRBV5-1 . TRBJ1-4
TGTGCCAGCAGTGAGACAGGGGACTATGGCTACACCTTC CASSETGDYGYTF TRBD1 TRBV6-1 few TRBJ1-2
TGCGCCAGCAGCCAAGAGACTAGCGGGAGTTTCTACAATGAGCAGTTCTTC CASSQETSGSFYNEQFF TRBD2 TRBV4-3 . TRBJ2-1
TGTGCCAGCAGCTTAGGGGTTGGGCCGTTGGAGACCCAGTACTTC CASSLGVGPLETQYF . TRBV7-9 . TRBJ2-5
TGTGCCAGTAGTTTTCGGGGCAGGGGAGACGAGCAGTACTTC CASSFRGRGDEQYF . TRBV19 . TRBJ2-7
TGCGCCAGCAGCTACGGGACTAGCGGGAGGATGTACATGAATGAGCAGTTCTTC CASSYGTSGRMYMNEQFF TRBD2 TRBV5-1 . TRBJ2-1
TGTGCCAGCAGTCGGGGGACAGGGGGCATTCAAGAGACCCAGTACTTC CASSRGTGGIQETQYF TRBD1 TRBV25-1 . TRBJ2-5
TGCGCCAGCAGTTCAGGGACACGGGTTATAGGAGTTGGATCACCCCTCCACTTT CASSSGTRVIGVGSPLHF . TRBV5-1 . TRBJ1-6
TGTGCCAGCAGCGCGGGGGTCGTCAACTACGAGCAGTACTTC CASSAGVVNYEQYF TRBD2 TRBV7-8 few TRBJ2-7
TGTGCCAGCAGCCCTGGGACAGGGGGGGGCTATGGCTACACCTTC CASSPGTGGGYGYTF TRBD1 TRBV7-2 . TRBJ1-2
TGTGCCAGCAGCTCCGGACTAGCGGGGGGGAATGAGCAGTTCTTC CASSSGLAGGNEQFF TRBD2 TRBV7-7 few TRBJ2-1
TGTGCCAGCAGGGCAGGAGCGGGAAGTGCAGATACGCAGTATTTT CASRAGAGSADTQYF TRBD2 TRBV27 . TRBJ2-3
TGTGCCTGGACCGTACTAGATTCCTACGAGCAGTACTTC CAWTVLDSYEQYF . TRBV30 . TRBJ2-7
TGTGCCAGCAGTGAACCCTGGGAGGGTCCCAACTATGGCTACACCTTC CASSEPWEGPNYGYTF . TRBV6-1 . TRBJ1-2
TGTGCCAGCAGCACAAGACGGACTAGCGGGGACGAGCAGTTCTTC CASSTRRTSGDEQFF TRBD2 TRBV5-6 . TRBJ2-1
TGCGCCAGCAGTGAGAGCCGGACAGGGAGTTCACCCCTCCACTTT CASSESRTGSSPLHF TRBD1 TRBV10-2 . TRBJ1-6
TGTGCCAGCAGCACCCCCATTGGGGGCGTCGGCTATGGCTACACCTTC CASSTPIGGVGYGYTF . TRBV28 . TRBJ1-2
TGCGCCAGCAGCACAGGATACACTGAAGCTTTCTTT CASSTGYTEAFF . TRBV5-1 many TRBJ1-1
TGTGCCAGCAGCGACTCCGGGACAGGGATCGGAAAACTGTTTTTT CASSDSGTGIGKLFF TRBD1 TRBV5-4 . TRBJ1-4
TGTGCCAGCAGCTTCATCCCAGATACGCAGTATTTT CASSFIPDTQYF . TRBV13 . TRBJ2-3